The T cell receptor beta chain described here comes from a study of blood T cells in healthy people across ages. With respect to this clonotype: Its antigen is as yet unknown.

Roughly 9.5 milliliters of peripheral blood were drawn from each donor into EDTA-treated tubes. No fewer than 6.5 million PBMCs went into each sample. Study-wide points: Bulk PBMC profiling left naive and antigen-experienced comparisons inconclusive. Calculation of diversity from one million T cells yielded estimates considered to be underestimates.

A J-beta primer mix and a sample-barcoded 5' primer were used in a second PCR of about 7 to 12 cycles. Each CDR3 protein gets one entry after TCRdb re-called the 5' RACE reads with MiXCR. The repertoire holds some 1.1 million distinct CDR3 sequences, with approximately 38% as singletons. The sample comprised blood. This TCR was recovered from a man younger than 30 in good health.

The CDR3 DNA reads TGTGCCACCGACAGGGAGTTTGGCAATCAGCCCCAGCATTTT. It is translated as CATDREFGNQPQHF. The rearrangement joins TRBV6-6 to TRBJ1-5, with TRBD1 matching over 7 bases. The V gene end was trimmed by 10 bases and the J gene end by 2 bases; junction bases not matched to a gene: 8. CDR1 is MNHNY, CDR2 SVGAGI, per germline (reference sequence). The CDR3 totals 14 residues.